A selection of T cell receptor beta chains follows, all from one sample in a study of shared clonotypes between healthy human individuals. Profiling relied on immunoSEQ multiplex PCR, and the TCRdb table lists in-frame clones only, not all of them. The sample records some 200,000 clones, 65% being singletons. Source material: memory CD4+ T cells sorted from blood. The source of these receptors is a man aged 25 to 40 in good health. Each CDR3 is given with its conserved first and last residue. The order of the fields is clone size, D gene, J gene, V gene, CDR3 DNA, CDR3 protein. D genes are given only for firm matches. Clone size is given for some rows only: seen once, a few or many times, or a class if the clone is expanded.

once	TRBD2	TRBJ2-1	TRBV27	TGTGCCAGCGGGTTGCTCGGGACTAGCGGGAGTGTTGAGCAGTTCTTC	CASGLLGTSGSVEQFF
-	-	TRBJ2-3	TRBV5-1	TGCGCCAGCAGCCCGGTAGGGGCCTCCACAGATACGCAGTATTTT	CASSPVGASTDTQYF
-	TRBD1	TRBJ2-2	TRBV28	TGTGCCAGCAGTTGGCGGCAGGGGGCTGGGAAAATGGCCGGGGAGCTGTTTTTT	CASSWRQGAGKMAGELFF
-	-	TRBJ2-5	TRBV7-8	TGTGCCAGCAGCTTAGTGTCAGGGCAAGAGACCCAGTACTTC	CASSLVSGQETQYF
-	-	TRBJ1-5	TRBV9	TGTGCCAGCAGCTACAGCCCCAATCAGCCCCAGCATTTT	CASSYSPNQPQHF
-	-	TRBJ2-2	TRBV6-4	TGTGCCAACCTGGGGGAGCGGACGATCGGGGAGCTGTTTTTT	CANLGERTIGELFF
-	-	TRBJ1-2	TRBV6-5	TGTGCCAGCAGGGGGGACACCCGAATCTATGGCTACACCTTC	CASRGDTRIYGYTF
-	-	TRBJ2-7	TRBV10-3	TGTGCAACCCTCGGCGCCCCAGGACCCTACGAGCAGTACTTC	CATLGAPGPYEQYF
-	-	TRBJ1-2	TRBV6-1	TGTGCCAGCACCATGACACAGGTTTACACCTTC	CASTMTQVYTF
once	TRBD1	TRBJ2-1	TRBV9	TGTGCCAGCACCACGGACGGGACAGGGGATGATGAGCAGTTCTTC	CASTTDGTGDDEQFF
-	-	TRBJ1-5	TRBV21-1	TGTGCCAGCAGCAAATGGGACAGGGGCAATCAGCCCCAGCATTTT	CASSKWDRGNQPQHF
-	-	TRBJ1-2	TRBV6-5	TGTGCCAGCAGTTACTCGATGCGGTCAGGGATATATGGCTACACCTTC	CASSYSMRSGIYGYTF
few	TRBD2	TRBJ2-7	TRBV4-3	TGCGCCAGCAGCCATCCCGGTGGTAGCGGGAGTGTCTACGAGCAGTACTTC	CASSHPGGSGSVYEQYF
-	-	TRBJ1-4	TRBV5-1	TGCGCCAGCAGCTTGGCCCACGATAATGAAAAACTGTTTTTT	CASSLAHDNEKLFF
-	-	TRBJ1-2	TRBV6-5	TGTGCCAGCAGTGCAGGCGTTGAACCCTATGGCTACACCTTC	CASSAGVEPYGYTF
-	-	TRBJ1-3	TRBV7-2	TGTGCCAGCAGGGGCGGAAACACCATATATTTT	CASRGGNTIYF
-	-	TRBJ2-2	TRBV9	TGTGCCAGCAGCCGGGAGCCGCAGCAGGGCGGGGAGCTGTTTTTT	CASSREPQQGGELFF
-	-	TRBJ2-3	TRBV11-3	TGTGCCAGCAGCTTAGGGCGGTCTAGCACAGATACGCAGTATTTT	CASSLGRSSTDTQYF
-	TRBD2	TRBJ2-7	TRBV27	TGTGCCAGCAGGGAACCGGGACTAGCAGCCGAGCAGTACTTC	CASREPGLAAEQYF
-	TRBD2	TRBJ2-2	TRBV5-1	TGCGCCAGCAGCACTAGCGGCACGAACACCGGGGAGCTGTTTTTT	CASSTSGTNTGELFF
-	-	TRBJ2-5	TRBV5-1	TGCGCCAGCAGCCCCGGGAGCTCAGAGACCCAGTACTTC	CASSPGSSETQYF
-	-	TRBJ2-7	TRBV4-3	TGCGCCAGCAGCCAAGTCATAGGTGCCACCTACGAGCAGTACTTC	CASSQVIGATYEQYF